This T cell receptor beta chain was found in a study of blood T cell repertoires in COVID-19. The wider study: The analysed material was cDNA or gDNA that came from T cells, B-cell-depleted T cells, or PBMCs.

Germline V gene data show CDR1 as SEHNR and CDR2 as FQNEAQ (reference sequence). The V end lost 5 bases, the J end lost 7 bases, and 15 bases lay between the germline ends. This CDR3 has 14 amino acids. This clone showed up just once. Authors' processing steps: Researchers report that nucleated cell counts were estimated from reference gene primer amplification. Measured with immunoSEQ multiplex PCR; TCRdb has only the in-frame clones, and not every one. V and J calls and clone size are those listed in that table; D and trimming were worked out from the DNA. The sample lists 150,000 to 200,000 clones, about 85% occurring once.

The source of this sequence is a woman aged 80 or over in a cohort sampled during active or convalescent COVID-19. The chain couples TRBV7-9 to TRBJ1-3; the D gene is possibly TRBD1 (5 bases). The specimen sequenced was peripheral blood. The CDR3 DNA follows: TGTGCCAGCAGCCGACGGGGGATTCAGAACACCATATATTTT. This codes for CASSRRGIQNTIYF.